Below are 32 T cell receptor beta chains sequenced from a single sample in a study of control samples from healthy donors and cancer patients. TCRdb keeps only in-frame clones here, not all; method: immunoSEQ multiplex PCR. The data contain around 140,000 clones, around nine tenths of them seen just once; the ten biggest clones take up 4.5% to 7%. The sample consisted of blood. Receptors originate from a man aged 18 to 29 in good health.

The chain uses TRBV7-2 and TRBJ1-5; D perhaps matches TRBD1 (6 bases). This CDR3 has 16 residues. V lost 1 base to trimming and J lost 1 base, with 11 bases between them. Germline CDR1 and CDR2: SGHTA and FQGNSA. This CDR3 is CASSLVGGWSNQPQHF. CDR3 nucleotides: TGTGCCAGCAGCTTAGTAGGGGGTTGGAGCAATCAGCCCCAGCATTTT.

CDR3 residues: CAWSFDRADTQYF. The DNA for the CDR3 is TGTGCCTGGAGTTTCGACAGGGCCGATACGCAGTATTTT. The chain uses TRBV30 and TRBJ2-3; 7 nucleotides agree with TRBD1. Trimming removed 2 bases from V and 6 bases from J; junction bases left unmatched: 5. The V gene's germline CDR1 is GTSNPN and CDR2 SVGIG (reference sequence). The CDR3 spans 13 residues.

The chain links TRBV5-1 to TRBJ2-6; possibly TRBD2 for D (5 bases). The V gene's germline CDR1 is SGHRS and CDR2 YFSETQ. The CDR3 covers 17 residues. V dropped 1 base and J dropped 0 bases, with 11 bases sitting between them. The CDR3 coding sequence is TGCGCCAGCAGCTTGAGAAGCGGAGACTCTGGGGCCAACGTCCTGACTTTC. It encodes CASSLRSGDSGANVLTF.

This clone has only one observation. The chain uses TRBV12-3 or TRBV12-4 and TRBJ1-6, with a weak D call TRBD1 (5 bases). The CDR3 totals 12 residues. The germline V and J ends were trimmed by 7 bases and 7 bases, with 8 bases remaining between them. The CDR3 nucleotides are TGTGCCAGCAAGGGACCGAATTCACCCCTCCACTTT. This encodes CASKGPNSPLHF.

CDR3 DNA: TGTGCCAGCAGCTTTGGTAGACACACTTACAATGAGCAGTTCTTC. Translating gives CASSFGRHTYNEQFF. The rearrangement links TRBV5-4 to TRBJ2-1, with D unclear. The CDR3 totals 15 residues. From germline, CDR1 is SGHNT and CDR2 YYREEE (reference sequence). Trimming took 2 bases from V and 4 from J, leaving 13 bases between them.

This chain joins TRBV5-1 and TRBJ2-2; unclear D gene. CDR1 SGHRS and CDR2 YFSETQ come from the germline V gene. Deletions cut 0 bases from V and 0 bases from J, with 9 bases between. The CDR3 is 16 residues long. CDR3 residues: CASSLEGWANTGELFF. The CDR3 DNA is TGCGCCAGCAGCTTGGAAGGGTGGGCGAACACCGGGGAGCTGTTTTTT.

The chain employs TRBV5-6 and TRBJ1-2; 10 bases match TRBD1. After removal of 1 base from V and 2 bases from J, the junction contained 2 bases not matched to a gene. The V gene's germline CDR1 is SGHDT and CDR2 YYEEEE. The CDR3 runs 15 residues. The CDR3 reads CASSLLDRGNYGYTF. Here the CDR3 DNA reads TGTGCCAGCAGCTTGCTGGACAGGGGGAACTATGGCTACACCTTC.

J is TRBJ1-2 and V is TRBV2; the D is unclear. The CDR3 consists of 11 residues. V lost 8 bases and J lost 3, with 7 bases in between. Germline assignment: CDR1 SNHLY and CDR2 FYNNEI. CDR3 sequence (DNA): TGTGCCAGCCTACAGTACTATGGCTACACCTTC. Translation: CASLQYYGYTF.

The chain combines TRBV6-5 with TRBJ1-2; possibly TRBD1 for D (5 bases). V was clipped by 6 bases and J by 4 bases, with 18 bases between them. The germline V gene encodes CDR1 MNHEY and CDR2 SVGAGI. The CDR3 sequence is 15 residues long. The DNA of the CDR3 is TGTGCCAGCAGAGCTCAGGACCGAGGGGCCTATGGCTACACCTTC. Residues: CASRAQDRGAYGYTF.

The chain joins TRBV12-3 or TRBV12-4 to TRBJ1-1; D call uncertain. The CDR3 spans 12 residues. V was trimmed by 3 bases and J by 7 bases, leaving 9 bases between them. CDR3 bases: TGTGCCAGCAGTTTGGCCGACGGTGAAGCTTTCTTT. It is translated as CASSLADGEAFF.

The chain recombines TRBV30 with TRBJ2-2, with TRBD1 matching 10 bases. The CDR3 is 18 amino acids. V trimming: 1 base; J trimming: 0 bases; junction bases outside the gene matches: 8. The germline gives CDR1 GTSNPN, CDR2 SVGIG (reference sequence). The DNA for the CDR3 is TGTGCCTGGAGTGGGCCCCGACAGGGGGCCACGAACACCGGGGAGCTGTTTTTT. Protein: CAWSGPRQGATNTGELFF.

The chain employs TRBV19 and TRBJ1-5; TRBD1 is a possible D gene (6 bases). V was pared by 4 bases and J by 6 bases, with 10 bases between. This CDR3 is built from 13 residues. Germline V lookup: CDR1 LNHDA, CDR2 SQIVND (reference sequence). The CDR3 sequence is CASSSRGGQPQHF. The CDR3 nucleotides are TGTGCCAGTAGTAGCAGGGGAGGTCAGCCCCAGCATTTT.

This chain connects TRBV7-9 to TRBJ2-7; D is ambiguous. Germline values: CDR1 SEHNR, CDR2 FQNEAQ (reference sequence). This CDR3 is 12 amino acids long. Trimming left V 0 bases short and J 4 bases short, with 4 bases between. The CDR3 DNA sequence: TGTGCCAGCAGCTTAGCGAAGTACGAGCAGTACTTC. Its translation: CASSLAKYEQYF.

The J gene is TRBJ1-1, the V gene TRBV2, with D maybe TRBD1 (6 bases). Trimming took 4 bases from V and 12 from J, leaving 12 bases between them. The CDR3 is 11 residues long. In germline, CDR1 is SNHLY, CDR2 FYNNEI. This CDR3 is CASSGQVATFF. The CDR3 DNA follows: TGTGCCAGCAGTGGACAGGTCGCAACTTTCTTT.

The genes are TRBV11-2 and TRBJ1-4, with D unresolved. This CDR3 spans 15 amino acids. With 5 bases removed from V and 0 bases from J, the gap between germline ends came to 10 bases. Germline V gene lookup returns CDR1 SGHAT and CDR2 FQNNGV. CDR3 loop: CASSGGRTTNEKLFF. Written as DNA, the CDR3 is TGTGCCAGCAGCGGTGGCCGAACAACTAATGAAAAACTGTTTTTT. Full variable domain (remainder filled in from reference TRBV11-2 and TRBJ1-4): EAGVAQSPRYKIIEKRQSVAFWCNPISGHATLYWYQQILGQGPKLLIQFQNNGVVDDSQLPKDRFSAERLKGVDSTLKIQPAKLEDSAVYLCASSGGRTTNEKLFFGSGTQLSVL.

The chain has TRBV7-2 and TRBJ2-1, with D possibly called TRBD1 or TRBD2 (5 bases each). V was clipped by 7 bases and J by 0 bases, with 13 bases between them. In germline, CDR1 is SGHTA, CDR2 FQGNSA. CDR3 length equals 15 residues. CDR3 sequence reads: CASNSRDHSYNEQFF. DNA of the CDR3: TGTGCCAGCAACTCCCGGGACCACTCCTACAATGAGCAGTTCTTC.

This rearrangement joins TRBV12-5 to TRBJ2-3, with TRBD2 matching 11 bases. This CDR3 spans 16 amino acids. Germline loops: CDR1 LGHNT, CDR2 FRNRAP. V lost 5 bases, J lost 4 bases, and 8 bases stayed unmatched. The CDR3 protein is CASGPPLAGGADTQYF. The DNA for the CDR3 is TGTGCTAGTGGTCCGCCCCTAGCGGGGGGTGCAGATACGCAGTATTTT.

J is TRBJ2-1 and V is TRBV6-2 or TRBV6-3, with 8 bases identical to TRBD2. Germline V gene lookup returns CDR1 MNHEY and CDR2 SVGEGT. V trimming: 6 bases; J trimming: 6 bases; junction bases outside the gene matches: 1. This CDR3 spans 12 amino acids. CDR3 protein: CASSGGGNEQFF. CDR3 in DNA: TGTGCCAGCAGCGGGGGGGGCAATGAGCAGTTCTTC.

The rearrangement joins TRBV9 to TRBJ2-5; 7 positions agree with TRBD2. V dropped 4 bases and J dropped 4; count of bases not matched to a gene: 13. CDR3 length: 16 amino acids. Germline V gives CDR1 SGDLS, CDR2 YYNGEE. CDR3 DNA sequence: TGTGCCAGCAGCTCACACCCAACTAGCGTGGGAGAGACCCAGTACTTC. As protein: CASSSHPTSVGETQYF.

The chain combines TRBV9 with TRBJ2-1; TRBD2 might be the D (7 bases). CDR1 is SGDLS and CDR2 is YYNGEE in the germline V gene. This CDR3 is 13 amino acids long. V lost 3 bases, J lost 10 bases, and 14 bases lay in between. The CDR3 is CASSAYREGEQFF. In nucleotides, the CDR3 is TGTGCCAGCAGCGCCTACAGGGAGGGCGAGCAGTTCTTC.

The chain recombines TRBV2 with TRBJ2-7; TRBD1 matches 8 bases. The junction had 11 bases not matched to a gene; V was cut back by 7 bases and J by 6 bases. The V gene's germline CDR1 is SNHLY and CDR2 FYNNEI. There are 14 residues in the CDR3. As DNA, the CDR3 is TGTGCCAGCAAAAACGGCAGGGGGCACGGCGAGCAGTACTTC. Translating gives CASKNGRGHGEQYF.

The rearrangement uses TRBV9 and TRBJ1-6, with D uncertain. CDR1 is SGDLS and CDR2 is YYNGEE in the germline V gene. The V end was cut by 3 bases, the J end by 10 bases, with 17 bases between. The CDR3 sequence is 15 residues long. CDR3 bases: TGTGCCAGCAGCGGCCAGACGATGGGCTACTCACCCCTCCACTTT. Its translation is CASSGQTMGYSPLHF.

Notes on this clone: At one boundary the junction diverges from the germline segment, which might be a read error. The same CDR3 arises from other DNA sequences in this sample as well. This rearrangement joins TRBV7-7 to TRBJ2-1, with TRBD2 matching over 10 bases. This CDR3 has 16 amino acids. From germline, CDR1 is SSHAT and CDR2 FNYEAQ (reference sequence). CDR3: CASSAASGGTYNEQFF. Here the CDR3 DNA reads TGTGCCAGCAGCGCGGCTAGCGGGGGAACTTACAACGAGCAGTTCTTC.

For the CDR3, the DNA is TGTGCCAGCAGTGACAGCACCGGGGAGCAGTACTTC. Its protein is CASSDSTGEQYF. The chain carries TRBV6-1 and TRBJ2-7; no firm D call. Germline-derived CDR1 and CDR2 are MNHNS and SASEGT. The ends were cut back, 3 bases at V and 7 bases at J, with 10 bases in the middle. The CDR3 has 12 residues.

The chain employs TRBV27 and TRBJ1-4; D unresolved. The V and J ends lost 5 bases and 7 bases respectively, with 11 bases between them. The CDR3 covers 13 residues. Germline V CDR1 and CDR2: MNHEY, SMNVEV (reference sequence). In DNA form, the CDR3 reads TGTGCCAGCAGTAACCCGGACGGTGAAAAACTGTTTTTT. Translated: CASSNPDGEKLFF.

This clone showed up just once. V usage is TRBV5-1 and J usage is TRBJ2-1; D may be TRBD1 (6 bases). The CDR3 runs to 16 residues. The ends were cut back, 4 bases at V and 0 bases at J, with 14 bases in the middle. CDR1 and CDR2 (germline): SGHRS, YFSETQ. The CDR3 loop reads CASSAGDGSSYNEQFF. Here the CDR3 DNA reads TGCGCCAGCAGCGCAGGGGATGGGAGCTCCTACAATGAGCAGTTCTTC.

This chain links TRBV9 with TRBJ2-3; 14 positions match TRBD2. CDR1 is SGDLS and CDR2 is YYNGEE in the germline V gene. The ends lost 6 bases at V and 3 bases at J; junction bases unmatched: 12. This CDR3 has 18 amino acids. The CDR3 coding sequence is TGTGCCAGCAACAAAGCCCTGGGACTAGCGGGAGAAACAGATACGCAGTATTTT. It translates to CASNKALGLAGETDTQYF.

The chain couples TRBV15 to TRBJ1-2; the match to TRBD1 covers 9 bases. The CDR3 totals 16 residues. Germline CDR1 reads LNHNV; CDR2 reads YYDKDF (reference sequence). The V gene end was trimmed by 1 base and the J gene end by 3 bases; junction bases not matched to a gene: 6. CDR3 amino acids: CATSRGGTGLHYGYTF. DNA of the CDR3: TGTGCCACCAGCAGAGGAGGGACAGGGCTTCACTATGGCTACACCTTC.

This rearrangement joins TRBV10-3 to TRBJ1-1; D is unresolved. The CDR3 has 11 amino acids. Germline lookup yields CDR1 ENHRY and CDR2 SYGVKD. Trimming removed 4 bases at V and 9 bases at J, with 9 bases between. The CDR3 protein is CAISGGGKAFF. The CDR3 coding sequence is TGTGCCATCAGTGGTGGAGGGAAAGCTTTCTTT.

This rearrangement joins TRBV10-3 to TRBJ1-1; D is unclear. This CDR3 comprises 11 residues. The ends were cut back, 7 bases at V and 1 base at J, with 4 bases in the middle. The germline gives CDR1 ENHRY, CDR2 SYGVKD. The CDR3 here is CAIKRNTEAFF. The CDR3 DNA follows: TGTGCCATCAAGCGGAACACTGAAGCTTTCTTT.

The DNA for the CDR3 is TGCGCCAGCAGCTCGGACAGGGGCAATTCACCCCTCCACTTT. This gives the protein CASSSDRGNSPLHF. The chain is built from TRBV5-1 and TRBJ1-6; 9 positions match TRBD1. CDR3 length equals 14 residues. V shed 3 bases and J 7 bases; nucleotides not matched to a gene: 2. Germline assignment: CDR1 SGHRS and CDR2 YFSETQ.

The chain carries TRBV2 and TRBJ1-5; the D gene is possibly TRBD1 (5 bases). The V gene lost 6 bases and the J gene lost 5 bases, with 11 bases spanning the gap. Germline-derived CDR1 and CDR2 are SNHLY and FYNNEI. This CDR3 region has 13 residues. DNA for the CDR3: TGTGCCAGCAGGCAGGGTCCAGATCAGCCCCAGCATTTT. This translates into CASRQGPDQPQHF.